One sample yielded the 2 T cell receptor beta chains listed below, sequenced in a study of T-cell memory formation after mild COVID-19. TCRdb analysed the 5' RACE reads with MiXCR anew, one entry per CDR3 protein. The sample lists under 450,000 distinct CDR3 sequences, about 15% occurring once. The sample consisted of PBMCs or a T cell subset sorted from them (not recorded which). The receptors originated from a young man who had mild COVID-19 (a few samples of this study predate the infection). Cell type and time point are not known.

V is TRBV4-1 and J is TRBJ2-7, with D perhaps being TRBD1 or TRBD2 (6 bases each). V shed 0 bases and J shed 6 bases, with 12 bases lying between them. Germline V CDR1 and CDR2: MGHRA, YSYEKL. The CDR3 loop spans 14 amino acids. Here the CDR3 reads CASSQDPGASEQYV. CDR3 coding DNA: TGCGCCAGCAGCCAAGACCCGGGGGCGAGCGAGCAGTACGTC.

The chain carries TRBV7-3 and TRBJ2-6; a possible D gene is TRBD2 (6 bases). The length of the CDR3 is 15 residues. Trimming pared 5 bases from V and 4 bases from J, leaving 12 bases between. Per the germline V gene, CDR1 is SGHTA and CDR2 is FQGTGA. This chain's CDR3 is CASSPPGSGANVLTF. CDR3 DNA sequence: TGTGCCAGCAGCCCCCCCGGGAGCGGGGCCAACGTCCTGACTTTC.